This TCR beta chain was captured in a study of blood T cell repertoires in COVID-19. Germline-derived CDR1 and CDR2 are MGHRA and YSYEKL. This CDR3 has 14 residues. Trimming removed 4 bases from V and 5 bases from J; junction bases left unmatched: 8. Sequencing was performed with immunoSEQ multiplex PCR; in TCRdb, only in-frame clones are kept and a portion is missing. The sample lists about 350,000 clones; roughly 87% were seen once. This rearrangement joins TRBV4-1 to TRBJ2-7, with 7 bases matching TRBD1. This receptor was identified in a woman in her 30s who had recovered from COVID-19. The sequenced material came from PBMCs or T cells enriched from blood (not recorded which). The CDR3 spells CASSLGTARNEQYF. DNA for the CDR3: TGCGCCAGCAGCCTAGGGACAGCCCGAAACGAGCAGTACTTC.